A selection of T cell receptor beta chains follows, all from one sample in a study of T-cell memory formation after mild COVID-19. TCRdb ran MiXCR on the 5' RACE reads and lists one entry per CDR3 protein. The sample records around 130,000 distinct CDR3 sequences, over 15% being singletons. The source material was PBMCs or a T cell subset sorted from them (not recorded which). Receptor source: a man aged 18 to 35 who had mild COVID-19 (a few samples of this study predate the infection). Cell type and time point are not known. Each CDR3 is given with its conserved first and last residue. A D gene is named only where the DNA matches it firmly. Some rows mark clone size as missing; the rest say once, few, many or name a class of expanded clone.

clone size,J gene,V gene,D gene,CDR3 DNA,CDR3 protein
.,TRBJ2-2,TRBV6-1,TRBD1,TGTGCCAGCAGGGACAGGGGTTCGAACACCGGGGAGCTGTTTTTT,CASRDRGSNTGELFF
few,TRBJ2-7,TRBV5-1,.,TGCGCCAGCAGCTTGGCCGGAAGGGTCGCCTACGAGCAGTACTTC,CASSLAGRVAYEQYF
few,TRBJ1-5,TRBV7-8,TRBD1,TGTGCCAGCAGCCAGGGACAGCGAAATCAGCCCCAGCATTTT,CASSQGQRNQPQHF
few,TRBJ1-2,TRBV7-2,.,TGTGCCAGCAGCTTATCCGGGCTCAACTATGGCTACACCTTC,CASSLSGLNYGYTF
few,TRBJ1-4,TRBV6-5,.,TGTGCCAGCAGTTACCGGCCAGGGTTTGCAACTAATGAAAAACTGTTTTTT,CASSYRPGFATNEKLFF
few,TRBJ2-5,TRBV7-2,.,TGTGCCAGCAGCTTAGTGGGGGGGCCACAGACCCAGTACTTC,CASSLVGGPQTQYF
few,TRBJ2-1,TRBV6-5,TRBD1,TGTGCCAGCAGTAGGGACAGGGGGGTATATGAGCAGTTCTTC,CASSRDRGVYEQFF
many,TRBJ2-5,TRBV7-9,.,TGTGCCAGCAGCTTAGACACAGCACCGTTGGAGACCCAGTACTTC,CASSLDTAPLETQYF
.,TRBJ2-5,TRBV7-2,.,TGTGCCAGCAGCTTAAACAGAGAAGAGACCCAGTACTTC,CASSLNREETQYF
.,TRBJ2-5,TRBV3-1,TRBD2,TGTGCCAGCAGCCTGTTTGGGCGGGGGGCCGGGGAGACCCAGTACTTC,CASSLFGRGAGETQYF
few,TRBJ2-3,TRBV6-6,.,TGTGCCAGCACCTTAGCAACTAGCACAGATACGCAGTATTTT,CASTLATSTDTQYF
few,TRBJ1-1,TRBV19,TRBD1,TGTGCCAGCAAGGGGCAGGGGGAGACTGAAGCTTTCTTT,CASKGQGETEAFF
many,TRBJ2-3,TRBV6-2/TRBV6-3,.,TGTGCCAGCAGTTATATCACAGATACGCAGTATTTT,CASSYITDTQYF
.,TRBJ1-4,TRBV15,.,TGTGCCACCAGCAGAGATATGGCGGGCGCTGCGAATCAACTGTTTTTT,CATSRDMAGAANQLFF
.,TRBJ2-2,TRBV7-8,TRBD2,TGTGCCAGCAGCTTATCTAGCGGGGGTGTCGGGGAGCTGTTTTTT,CASSLSSGGVGELFF
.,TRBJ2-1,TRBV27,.,TGTGCCAGCAGTAGCGTTGGGAATGAGCAGTTCTTC,CASSSVGNEQFF
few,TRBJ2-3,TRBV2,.,TGTGCCAGCAGTGAAGCTAGCAGGTCAGATACGCAGTATTTT,CASSEASRSDTQYF
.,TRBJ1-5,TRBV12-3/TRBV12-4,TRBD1,TGTGCCAGCAGAGGACAGGGGGATAGTCAGCCCCAGCATTTT,CASRGQGDSQPQHF
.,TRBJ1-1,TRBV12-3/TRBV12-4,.,TGTGCCAGCAGTTTAAGGACAGAGAACACTGAAGCTTTCTTT,CASSLRTENTEAFF
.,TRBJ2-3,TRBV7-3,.,TGTGCCAGCAGCTTAACCGCGACTAGCACAGATACGCAGTATTTT,CASSLTATSTDTQYF
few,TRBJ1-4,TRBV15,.,TGTGCCACCAGCAGGGGCTCGGTAGGAGAAGGAGAAAAACTGTTTTTT,CATSRGSVGEGEKLFF
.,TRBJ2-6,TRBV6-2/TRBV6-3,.,TGTGCCAGCACTTTCATGGACAGCTATCCTGGGGCCAACGTCCTGACTTTC,CASTFMDSYPGANVLTF
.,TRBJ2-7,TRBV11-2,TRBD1,TGTGCCAGCAGCTGGGACAGGGCAAGTGGCGGCTACGAGCAGTACTTC,CASSWDRASGGYEQYF
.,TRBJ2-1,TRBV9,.,TGTGCCAGCAGCCCGGACGGAAGCTTTAACAATGAGCAGTTCTTC,CASSPDGSFNNEQFF
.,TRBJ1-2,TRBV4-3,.,TGCGCCAGCAGCCCCCGGAATAACTATGGCTACACCTTC,CASSPRNNYGYTF
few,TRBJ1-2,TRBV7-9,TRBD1,TGTGCCAGCAGCCGAACTCGGGGAGGGGGCGGAGTTGGCTACACCTTC,CASSRTRGGGGVGYTF
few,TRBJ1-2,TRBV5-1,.,TGCGCCAGCAGCCCCAGGCGGGAGAATGGCTACACCTTC,CASSPRRENGYTF
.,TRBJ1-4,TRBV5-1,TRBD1,TGCGCCAGCAGCTCATCGACAGGGACTAATGAAAAACTGTTTTTT,CASSSSTGTNEKLFF
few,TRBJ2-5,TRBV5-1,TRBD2,TGCGCCAGCAGCTTGACGGGCCGCGGGGGGCCCCAAGAGACCCAGTACTTC,CASSLTGRGGPQETQYF
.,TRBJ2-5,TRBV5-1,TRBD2,TGCGCCAGCACCGGACTAGCGGGGGTCCAAGAGACCCAGTACTTC,CASTGLAGVQETQYF
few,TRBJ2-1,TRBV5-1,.,TGCGCCAGCAGCTGGGGGGCTAATGAGCAGTTCTTC,CASSWGANEQFF
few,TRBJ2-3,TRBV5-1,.,TGCGCCAGCAGCTTTGGCGACGTTAGCACAGATACGCAGTATTTT,CASSFGDVSTDTQYF
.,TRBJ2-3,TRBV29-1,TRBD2,TGCAGCGTTCCTCCCCTAGCGGGGAGCACAGATACGCAGTATTTT,CSVPPLAGSTDTQYF
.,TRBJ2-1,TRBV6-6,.,TGTGCCAGCAGTCAAGCGGGTGGCAATGAGCAGTTCTTC,CASSQAGGNEQFF
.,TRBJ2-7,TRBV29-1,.,TGCAGCGTTGAGGGGCCCAGCATCTACGAGCAGTACTTC,CSVEGPSIYEQYF
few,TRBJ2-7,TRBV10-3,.,TGTGCCATCAGTGAGGGGGACCGGATCTCCTACGAGCAGTACTTC,CAISEGDRISYEQYF
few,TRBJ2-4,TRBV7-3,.,TGTGCCAGCAGCTTAATGGGCAGTCAGGACATTCAGTACTTC,CASSLMGSQDIQYF
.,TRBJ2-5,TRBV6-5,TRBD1,TGTGCCAGCAGTTACCGGACAGGGGGCGCAGAGACCCAGTACTTC,CASSYRTGGAETQYF
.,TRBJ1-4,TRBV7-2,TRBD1,TGTGCCAGCAGTTCCGACAGGGGGAATGAAAAACTGTTTTTT,CASSSDRGNEKLFF
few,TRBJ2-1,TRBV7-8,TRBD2,TGTGCCAGCAGCTTGTCCCGGGGGGGCCTTGGGTCGAATGAGCAGTTCTTC,CASSLSRGGLGSNEQFF
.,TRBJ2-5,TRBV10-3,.,TGTGCCATCAGCCGGGATCCCACTCCCCAAGAGACCCAGTACTTC,CAISRDPTPQETQYF
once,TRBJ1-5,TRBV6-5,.,TGTGCCAGCAGTTACCGAGGGCATCAGCCCCAGCATTTT,CASSYRGHQPQHF
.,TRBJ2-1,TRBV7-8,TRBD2,TGTGCCAGCAGCTTTGGCGGGGGGGTGAGCTCCTACAATGAGCAGTTCTTC,CASSFGGGVSSYNEQFF
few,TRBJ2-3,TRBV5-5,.,TGTGCCAGCAGCTTTCAGGGGACCGCAGATACGCAGTATTTT,CASSFQGTADTQYF
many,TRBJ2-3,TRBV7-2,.,TGTGCCAGCAGGGGACCCAGCACAGATACGCAGTATTTT,CASRGPSTDTQYF
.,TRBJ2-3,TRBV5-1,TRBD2,TGCGCCAGCAGCTCCTTTAGCGGGGCTTTAGTTACGCAGTATTTT,CASSSFSGALVTQYF
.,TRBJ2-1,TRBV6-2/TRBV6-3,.,TGTGCCAGCAGCCTTCTAGGGCTCTACAATGAGCAGTTCTTC,CASSLLGLYNEQFF
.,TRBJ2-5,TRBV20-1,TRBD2,TGCAGTGCTGGGGGACTAGCTTTTGGTTACGAGACCCAGTACTTC,CSAGGLAFGYETQYF
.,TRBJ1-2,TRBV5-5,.,TGTGCCAGCAGAAAGCCCGGCCGTTATGGCTACACCTTC,CASRKPGRYGYTF
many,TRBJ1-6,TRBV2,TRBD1,TGTGCCAGCAGGGACAGGGCCAGCTCCTATAATTCACCCCTCCACTTT,CASRDRASSYNSPLHF
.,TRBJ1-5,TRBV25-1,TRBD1,TGTGCCAGCAGTGCGGGACAGCCCAATCAGCCCCAGCATTTT,CASSAGQPNQPQHF